The 32 T cell receptor beta chains reported below all come from one sample, sequenced in a study of graft-versus-host responses after intestinal transplantation. This table comes from immunoSEQ multiplex PCR, and its TCRdb copy is limited to in-frame clones, with some not included. The sample has around 18,000 clones; 70% to 85% are singletons. The graft tissue was processed, and this released both intraepithelial and lamina propria lymphocytes. The sample consisted of ileum tissue, taken 17 days after transplant. The receptor source for this set is a human patient who received an intestinal transplant, so some T cells may come from the graft donor.

The chain joins TRBV7-2 to TRBJ1-6, with 7 bases matching TRBD1. This CDR3 region has 14 residues. Germline assignment: CDR1 SGHTA and CDR2 FQGNSA. V lost 3 bases and J lost 4; bases outside the gene matches: 0. The CDR3 sequence: CASSLTGYNSPLHF. The CDR3, as DNA: TGTGCCAGCAGCTTGACAGGGTATAATTCACCCCTCCACTTT.

This chain links TRBV30 with TRBJ1-5; D is unresolved. CDR1 is GTSNPN and CDR2 is SVGIG in the germline V gene (reference sequence). This CDR3 spans 12 amino acids. V was clipped by 0 bases and J by 5 bases, with 5 bases between them. The CDR3 loop reads CAWSVWDQPQHF. As DNA, the CDR3 is TGTGCCTGGAGTGTCTGGGATCAGCCCCAGCATTTT.

This clone was detected once. V gene TRBV6-6 combines with J gene TRBJ1-4, with 8 positions matching TRBD1. CDR1 and CDR2 from the germline V gene are MNHNY and SVGAGI (reference sequence). The ends lost 7 bases at V and 6 bases at J; junction bases unmatched: 10. The CDR3 loop spans 15 amino acids. CDR3 nucleotides: TGTGCCAGCATCCCCAGGGGGCAAGAGGATGAAAAACTGTTTTTT. Its protein product is CASIPRGQEDEKLFF.

This chain uses TRBV5-1 with TRBJ1-6, with D unresolved. V was cut by 4 bases and J by 7 bases, with 18 bases left in between. This CDR3 is built from 16 residues. CDR1 is SGHRS and CDR2 is YFSETQ in the germline V gene. CDR3 amino acids: CASSPRERAWNSPLHF. The CDR3 region has the DNA TGCGCCAGCAGCCCCCGGGAGAGGGCATGGAATTCACCCCTCCACTTT. Full variable domain (missing parts from reference TRBV5-1 and TRBJ1-6): KAGVTQTPRYLIKTRGQQVTLSCSPISGHRSVSWYQQTPGQGLQFLFEYFSETQRNKGNFPGRFSGRQFSNSRSEMNVSTLELGDSALYLCASSPRERAWNSPLHFGNGTRLTVT.

This clone was seen more than once but under ten times. The V and J genes are TRBV13 and TRBJ1-2, with 9 bases identical to TRBD1. Germline CDR1 reads PRHDT; CDR2 reads FYEKMQ (reference sequence). The J segment lost 2 bases and the V segment lost 11 bases, leaving 9 bases of the junction unmatched. This CDR3 has 14 amino acids. This chain's CDR3 is CASTETGGNYGYTF. In nucleotides, the CDR3 is TGTGCCTCCACGGAGACAGGGGGAAACTATGGCTACACCTTC.

The J gene is TRBJ1-4, the V gene TRBV4-1, with a tentative D call TRBD1 (5 bases). Between the trimmed V and J ends, which lost 1 base and 11 bases, there was a span of 14 bases. The CDR3 runs 14 residues. Germline values: CDR1 MGHRA, CDR2 YSYEKL. The CDR3 reads CASSQASTDTKLFF. CDR3 coding DNA: TGCGCCAGCAGCCAAGCGTCCACGGACACCAAACTGTTTTTT.

This clone was counted only a few times. The rearrangement links TRBV5-5 to TRBJ1-1, with 8 bases aligning to TRBD1. J lost 3 bases, V lost 5 bases, and 9 bases had no gene match. The CDR3 loop spans 15 amino acids. Germline V gene data show CDR1 as SGHKS and CDR2 as YYEKEE (reference sequence). CDR3 in amino acids: CASSPRTGFDTEAFF. The CDR3 region has the DNA TGTGCCAGCAGTCCGAGGACAGGGTTTGACACTGAAGCTTTCTTT.

The V gene is TRBV7-9, the J gene TRBJ2-1; 8 bases agree with TRBD2. The junction had 7 bases not matched to a gene; V was cut back by 1 base and J by 8 bases. CDR1 is SEHNR, CDR2 FQNEAQ, per germline (reference sequence). The CDR3 contains 15 residues. The CDR3 is CASSLGAGAGDEQFF. DNA of the CDR3: TGTGCCAGCAGCTTAGGCGCCGGAGCGGGGGATGAGCAGTTCTTC.

This clone has just one count. The genes are TRBV7-8 and TRBJ2-7; TRBD1 or TRBD2 may be the D gene (6 bases each). V gave up 2 bases and J gave up 2 bases, with 16 bases separating them. CDR1 SGHVS and CDR2 FQNEAQ come from the germline V gene. CDR3 length equals 16 residues. CDR3 coding DNA: TGTGCCAGCAGCTTAATTGGGGGGCCTAGCGCCTACGAGCAGTACTTC. Encoded protein: CASSLIGGPSAYEQYF.

The chain links TRBV14 to TRBJ1-2; D gene unclear. Trimming pared 1 base from V and 4 bases from J, leaving 10 bases between. This CDR3 is 14 amino acids long. The germline gives CDR1 SGHDN, CDR2 FVKESK. In nucleotides, the CDR3 is TGTGCCAGCAGCCAAGGAGGGAGGAGCTATGGCTACACCTTC. Its protein is CASSQGGRSYGYTF.

The V gene is TRBV7-2, the J gene TRBJ2-3; 10 bases are a match to TRBD2. The CDR3 consists of 15 residues. The trim removed 6 bases at V and 2 bases at J, leaving 5 bases unmatched. CDR1 and CDR2 (germline): SGHTA, FQGNSA. The CDR3, as DNA: TGTGCCAGCAGAAGCAGCGGGAGGGCCACAGATACGCAGTATTTT. Encoded protein: CASRSSGRATDTQYF. Complete variable domain (other parts from reference TRBV7-2 and TRBJ2-3): GAGVSQSPSNKVTEKGKDVELRCDPISGHTALYWYRQSLGQGLEFLIYFQGNSAPDKSGLPSDRFSAERTGGSVSTLTIQRTQQEDSAVYLCASRSSGRATDTQYFGPGTRLTVL.

The chain couples TRBV5-6 to TRBJ1-5; TRBD1 matches 7 bases. Germline-derived CDR1 and CDR2 are SGHDT and YYEEEE. V lost 0 bases to trimming and J lost 1 base; unmatched junction nucleotides: 4. The CDR3 has 16 residues. In nucleotides, the CDR3 is TGTGCCAGCAGCTTGGCGGGCAGGGGGAGCAATCAGCCCCAGCATTTT. Its protein is CASSLAGRGSNQPQHF.

This sequence joins TRBV2 and TRBJ1-3, with no clear D. There are 16 residues in the CDR3. The germline V and J ends were trimmed by 1 base and 2 bases, with 12 bases remaining between them. The V gene's germline CDR1 is SNHLY and CDR2 FYNNEI. The CDR3 region has the DNA TGTGCCAGCAGTGAAGAAGGCAGAAGCACTGGAAACACCATATATTTT. This codes for CASSEEGRSTGNTIYF.

CDR3 sequence: CASSVGSPRTDTQYF. The CDR3 bases are TGTGCCAGCAGCGTTGGGTCTCCCCGCACAGATACGCAGTATTTT. The chain recombines TRBV9 with TRBJ2-3, with unresolved D. The CDR3 loop spans 15 amino acids. V lost 2 bases and J 1 base, leaving 11 bases between the germline ends. Germline CDR1 SGDLS, CDR2 YYNGEE.

DNA of the CDR3: TGTGCCAGTAGTATAGATCCGGCCCCCGGGGAGCTGTTTTTT. Residues: CASSIDPAPGELFF. The chain couples TRBV19 to TRBJ2-2; D unresolved. Germline-derived CDR1 and CDR2 are LNHDA and SQIVND (reference sequence). There are 14 residues in the CDR3. V was clipped by 0 bases and J by 6 bases, with 8 bases between them.

This clone was counted once. The chain employs TRBV6-1 and TRBJ2-7; TRBD2 aligns across 9 bases. Unmatched junction bases numbered 3, after V lost 3 bases and J lost 0 bases. This CDR3 comprises 15 residues. Germline loops: CDR1 MNHNS, CDR2 SASEGT. The CDR3, as DNA: TGTGCCAGCAGTGAGCAGACTAGCGGCTCCTACGAGCAGTACTTC. It yields the protein CASSEQTSGSYEQYF.

This clone was counted a few times. V usage is TRBV14 and J usage is TRBJ2-2; D ambiguous. Germline V gene data show CDR1 as SGHDN and CDR2 as FVKESK. The CDR3 contains 17 residues. Trimming stripped 0 bases from V and 0 bases from J, with 11 bases between. The CDR3 here is CASSQERRLANTGELFF. The CDR3 DNA reads as TGTGCCAGCAGCCAAGAGAGGCGGCTTGCGAACACCGGGGAGCTGTTTTTT.

The gene calls are TRBV2 and TRBJ2-4; D might be TRBD1 (6 bases). Trimming shortened V by 6 bases and J by 2 bases, and 11 bases separated the two germline ends. This CDR3 has 14 amino acids. CDR1 SNHLY and CDR2 FYNNEI come from the germline V gene. The CDR3 region is CASSGRGPKNIQYF. Here the CDR3 DNA reads TGTGCCAGCAGCGGCAGGGGACCCAAAAACATTCAGTACTTC.

This clone was recorded a few times. V usage is TRBV27 and J usage is TRBJ2-7, with no clear D. This CDR3 is built from 13 residues. Germline V gives CDR1 MNHEY, CDR2 SMNVEV (reference sequence). The V and J ends lost 6 bases and 3 bases respectively, with 12 bases between them. The CDR3 region has the DNA TGTGCCAGCAGGAATGCCGTGGGCTACGAGCAGTACTTC. Translation gives CASRNAVGYEQYF.

J is TRBJ2-7 and V is TRBV11-3; D call uncertain. Germline-derived CDR1 and CDR2 are SGHNT and YENEEA. V lost 3 bases and J lost 5, with 11 bases in between. This CDR3 region has 13 residues. The CDR3 region has the DNA TGTGCCAGCAGCTTGTTTTCAGGCCACGAGCAGTACTTC. It yields the protein CASSLFSGHEQYF.

J is TRBJ2-1 and V is TRBV28, with D maybe TRBD1 (5 bases). From germline, CDR1 is MDHEN and CDR2 SYDVKM. The length of the CDR3 is 17 residues. Trimming took 3 bases from V and 2 from J, leaving 17 bases between them. For the CDR3, the DNA is TGTGCCAGCAGTTTTGCTGCTAGGGGTAGGACCTACAATGAGCAGTTCTTC. It specifies CASSFAARGRTYNEQFF.

This clone was seen once. V is TRBV2 and J is TRBJ2-5; D gene uncertain. Germline V gives CDR1 SNHLY, CDR2 FYNNEI. This CDR3 has 12 amino acids. V lost 6 bases, J lost 3 bases, and 8 bases lay in between. The CDR3 sequence is CASRDPEETQYF. CDR3 DNA: TGTGCCAGCAGGGACCCCGAAGAGACCCAGTACTTC.

The V and J genes are TRBV7-2 and TRBJ2-7; 14 bases agree with TRBD2. CDR3 length: 17 amino acids. V was clipped by 1 base and J by 7 bases; unmatched bases: 9. Germline assignment: CDR1 SGHTA and CDR2 FQGNSA. As DNA, the CDR3 is TGTGCCAGCAGCTTAGGTGGGACTAGCGGGAGACTGGGGGAGCAGTACTTC. The encoded protein is CASSLGGTSGRLGEQYF.

This clone is large. CDR3 region: CASSLGQTNTEAFF. CDR3 nucleotides: TGTGCCAGCAGTTTGGGGCAGACGAACACTGAAGCTTTCTTT. The chain employs TRBV28 and TRBJ1-1, with D tentatively TRBD1 (5 bases). Germline-derived CDR1 and CDR2 are MDHEN and SYDVKM. CDR3 length equals 14 residues. The V end lost 3 bases, the J end lost 1 base, and 9 bases lay between the germline ends.

The V call is TRBV6-1, the J call TRBJ2-7; 8 bases are a match to TRBD1. Germline V CDR1 and CDR2: MNHNS, SASEGT. The CDR3 totals 13 residues. After removal of 5 bases from V and 4 bases from J, the junction contained 4 bases not matched to a gene. Here the CDR3 reads CASSRDRKYEQYF. CDR3 in DNA: TGTGCCAGCAGTCGGGACAGGAAGTACGAGCAGTACTTC.

The V and J genes are TRBV27 and TRBJ1-2; TRBD1 agrees at 9 bases. The CDR3 sequence is 15 residues long. The V and J ends lost 3 bases and 8 bases, in that order; junction bases with no gene match: 10. CDR1 is MNHEY, CDR2 SMNVEV, per germline (reference sequence). This chain's CDR3 is CASSLSRDRVAGYTF. CDR3 nucleotides: TGTGCCAGCAGTTTGTCTCGGGACAGGGTAGCGGGCTACACCTTC.

The V call is TRBV7-3, the J call TRBJ2-1; D is possibly TRBD2 (5 bases). V lost 0 bases to trimming and J lost 2 bases, with 5 bases between them. From germline, CDR1 is SGHTA and CDR2 FQGTGA. This CDR3 contains 14 residues. The CDR3 reads CASSLTSAYNEQFF. CDR3 DNA: TGTGCCAGCAGCTTAACTAGCGCCTACAATGAGCAGTTCTTC.

The genes are TRBV13 and TRBJ1-1, with TRBD1 as a possible D gene (5 bases). CDR3 length: 14 amino acids. V lost 5 bases to trimming and J lost 5 bases, with 15 bases between them. CDR1 and CDR2 from the germline V gene are PRHDT and FYEKMQ (reference sequence). CDR3 DNA sequence: TGTGCCAGCAGCCCCCGACGGTGGGGGACTGAAGCTTTCTTT. This encodes CASSPRRWGTEAFF.

The rearrangement joins TRBV4-1 to TRBJ1-1, with D uncertain. Germline V gene data show CDR1 as MGHRA and CDR2 as YSYEKL. There are 14 residues in the CDR3. V was pared by 5 bases and J by 1 base, with 11 bases between. The CDR3 loop reads CASSESVWNTEAFF. CDR3 DNA sequence: TGCGCCAGCAGCGAATCCGTCTGGAACACTGAAGCTTTCTTT.

This clone has only one observation. This sample includes further DNA sequences coding for the same CDR3. The chain uses TRBV7-6 and TRBJ2-7, with 8 bases identical to TRBD1. J lost 5 bases, V lost 3 bases, and 18 bases had no gene match. The CDR3 loop spans 18 amino acids. CDR1 and CDR2 from the germline V gene are SGHVS and FNYEAQ. The CDR3 DNA reads TGTGCCAGCAGCTTTTCCTCCGGGACAGGAGCGACACTGGACGAGCAGTACTTC. It encodes CASSFSSGTGATLDEQYF.

CDR3: CARSATWGAGNTIYF. CDR3 in DNA: TGTGCCAGAAGCGCCACTTGGGGGGCTGGAAACACCATATATTTT. V usage is TRBV5-3 and J usage is TRBJ1-3, with a tentative D call TRBD1 (5 bases). TRBV5-3 has ORF status, its function being uncertain. CDR3 length equals 15 residues. The germline V and J ends were trimmed by 4 bases and 2 bases, with 13 bases remaining between them.

The V call is TRBV7-9, the J call TRBJ2-1; TRBD2 agrees at 7 bases. Germline V gene data show CDR1 as SEHNR and CDR2 as FQNEAQ (reference sequence). V lost 5 bases and J lost 0; bases outside the gene matches: 13. The CDR3 is made up of 18 amino acids. CDR3 bases: TGTGCCAGCAGCCCTACTAGCGTGATGCCGAGCTCCTACAATGAGCAGTTCTTC. This sequence encodes CASSPTSVMPSSYNEQFF.